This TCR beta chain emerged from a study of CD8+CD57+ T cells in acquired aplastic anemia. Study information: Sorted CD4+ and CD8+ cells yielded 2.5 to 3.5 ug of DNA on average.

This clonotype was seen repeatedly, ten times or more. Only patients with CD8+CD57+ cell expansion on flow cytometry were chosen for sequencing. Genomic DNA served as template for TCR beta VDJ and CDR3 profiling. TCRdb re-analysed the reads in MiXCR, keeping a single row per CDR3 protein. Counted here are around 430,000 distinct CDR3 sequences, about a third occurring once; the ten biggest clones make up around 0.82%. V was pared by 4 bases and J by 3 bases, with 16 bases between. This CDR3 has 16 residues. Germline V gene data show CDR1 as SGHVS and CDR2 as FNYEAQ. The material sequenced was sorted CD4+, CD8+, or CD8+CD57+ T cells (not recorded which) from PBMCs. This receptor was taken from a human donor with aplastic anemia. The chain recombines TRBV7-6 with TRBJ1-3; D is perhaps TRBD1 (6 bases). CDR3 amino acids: CASSYGSGQGGNTIYF. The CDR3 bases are TGTGCCAGCAGCTACGGTTCGGGACAAGGTGGAAACACCATATATTTT.